Each of the 19 T cell receptor beta chains below was sequenced from the same sample in a study of blood T cell repertoires in COVID-19. The repertoire was sequenced with immunoSEQ multiplex PCR; TCRdb's copy has only in-frame clones and lacks some. Among roughly 250,000 clones, roughly nine tenths were seen once, and the ten largest hold roughly 3.9%. The sequencing input was peripheral blood. The receptor source for this set is a man in his fifties or sixties who had recovered from COVID-19.

The chain employs TRBV7-2 and TRBJ2-2, with a weak D call TRBD1 (5 bases). Trimming took 1 base from V and 0 from J, leaving 6 bases between them. The CDR3 is 15 residues long. Germline-derived CDR1 and CDR2 are SGHTA and FQGNSA. DNA for the CDR3: TGTGCCAGCAGCTTAGGGGGCCCGAACACCGGGGAGCTGTTTTTT. Translated, it gives CASSLGGPNTGELFF.

V is TRBV7-3 and J is TRBJ2-1; 9 positions agree with TRBD2. Germline CDR1 reads SGHTA; CDR2 reads FQGTGA. V lost 3 bases to trimming and J lost 9 bases; unmatched junction nucleotides: 9. The CDR3 covers 15 residues. The CDR3 DNA sequence: TGTGCCAGCAGCTTTAGCGGGGGCCCGGACGTTGAGCAGTTCTTC. Residues: CASSFSGGPDVEQFF.

This chain joins TRBV27 and TRBJ2-3; D may be TRBD1 (5 bases). The CDR3 totals 15 residues. Trimming pared 2 bases from V and 8 bases from J, leaving 17 bases between. In germline, CDR1 is MNHEY, CDR2 SMNVEV (reference sequence). The CDR3 is CASSLIPDVRGTQYF. CDR3 DNA sequence: TGTGCCAGCAGTTTAATCCCAGACGTTAGGGGTACGCAGTATTTT.

This clone was seen a handful of times. The chain couples TRBV19 to TRBJ1-1; 8 bases are a match to TRBD1. CDR3 length equals 14 residues. The germline V gene encodes CDR1 LNHDA and CDR2 SQIVND (reference sequence). V was clipped by 6 bases and J by 3 bases; unmatched bases: 6. CDR3 loop: CASRPGQAYTEAFF. CDR3 DNA sequence: TGTGCCAGTAGACCGGGACAGGCATACACTGAAGCTTTCTTT. The variable domain in full, completed from reference TRBV19 and TRBJ1-1, reads DGGITQSPKYLFRKEGQNVTLSCEQNLNHDAMYWYRQDPGQGLRLIYYSQIVNDFQKGDIAEGYSVSREKKESFPLTVTSAQKNPTAFYLCASRPGQAYTEAFFGQGTRLTVV.

The chain is built from TRBV11-2 and TRBJ1-4; 10 nucleotides match TRBD1. The CDR3 is 15 amino acids. V lost 5 bases, J lost 8 bases, and 8 bases stayed unmatched. Germline V gene lookup returns CDR1 SGHAT and CDR2 FQNNGV. Here the CDR3 reads CASSPLDRGEEKLFF. In DNA, the CDR3 is TGTGCCAGCAGCCCCCTGGACAGGGGGGAGGAAAAACTGTTTTTT.

This chain joins TRBV29-1 and TRBJ2-3; D perhaps matches TRBD1 (5 bases). V was cut by 0 bases and J by 2 bases, with 15 bases left in between. From germline, CDR1 is SQVTM and CDR2 ANQGSEA. The CDR3 totals 16 residues. The CDR3 sequence: CSVEDPPRVTTDTQYF. For the CDR3, the DNA is TGCAGCGTTGAAGATCCGCCCAGGGTGACCACAGATACGCAGTATTTT.

The CDR3 loop is CASSLRALIDYEQYF. CDR3 coding DNA: TGTGCCAGCAGCTTGCGAGCATTGATTGACTACGAGCAGTACTTC. This chain uses TRBV5-6 with TRBJ2-7; D not certain. Germline lookup yields CDR1 SGHDT and CDR2 YYEEEE. V lost 1 base and J 3 bases, leaving 14 bases between the germline ends. The CDR3 spans 15 residues. Drawing the rest from reference TRBV5-6 and TRBJ2-7, the complete variable domain is DAGVTQSPTHLIKTRGQQVTLRCSPKSGHDTVSWYQQALGQGPQFIFQYYEEEERQRGNFPDRFSGHQFPNYSSELNVNALLLGDSALYLCASSLRALIDYEQYFGPGTRLTVT.

The chain couples TRBV2 to TRBJ2-3; TRBD2 is a possible D gene (5 bases). Looked up from germline, CDR1 is SNHLY and CDR2 is FYNNEI. This CDR3 contains 13 residues. V lost 8 bases and J lost 5, with 14 bases in between. The CDR3 coding sequence is TGTGCCAGCGCGAGGGATATCCTAGATACGCAGTATTTT. Its protein product is CASARDILDTQYF. The complete variable domain, with remaining parts taken from reference TRBV2 and TRBJ2-3, reads EPEVTQTPSHQVTQMGQEVILRCVPISNHLYFYWYRQILGQKVEFLVSFYNNEISEKSEIFDDQFSVERPDGSNFTLKIRSTKLEDSAMYFCASARDILDTQYFGPGTRLTVL.

The chain employs TRBV30 and TRBJ2-2, with D possibly matching TRBD1 (5 bases). Trimming removed 4 bases from V and 6 bases from J, with 12 bases in between. The CDR3 loop spans 13 amino acids. Germline lookup yields CDR1 GTSNPN and CDR2 SVGIG (reference sequence). This CDR3 reads CAWNPRVAGELFF. The CDR3 DNA is TGTGCCTGGAATCCCAGGGTAGCCGGGGAGCTGTTTTTT.

V and J are TRBV9 and TRBJ2-3; no clear D gene. Germline V CDR1 and CDR2: SGDLS, YYNGEE. The CDR3 is made up of 15 amino acids. V was pared by 0 bases and J by 0 bases, with 8 bases between. This CDR3 is CASSVGKLSTDTQYF. CDR3 nucleotide sequence: TGTGCCAGCAGCGTAGGAAAACTCAGCACAGATACGCAGTATTTT.

V is TRBV29-1 and J is TRBJ1-5, with D maybe TRBD1 (6 bases). V was shortened by 6 bases and J by 4 bases, with 19 bases between the two germline ends. CDR3 length equals 15 residues. In germline, CDR1 is SQVTM, CDR2 ANQGSEA. As DNA, the CDR3 is TGCAGCGTACTAACAGGGTTGGATGGAAATCAGCCCCAGCATTTT. Translation: CSVLTGLDGNQPQHF.

The gene calls are TRBV7-9 and TRBJ1-2, with 7 nucleotides matching TRBD1. Germline trimming cut 5 bases from V and 1 base from J; bases unmatched to any gene: 4. This CDR3 spans 14 amino acids. Germline lookup yields CDR1 SEHNR and CDR2 FQNEAQ (reference sequence). CDR3 in amino acids: CASSHDRDNYGYTF. The DNA for the CDR3 is TGTGCCAGCAGCCATGACAGGGATAACTATGGCTACACCTTC.

This chain joins TRBV30 and TRBJ2-7; D is perhaps TRBD1 (8 bases). The CDR3 has 13 amino acids. V gave up 4 bases and J gave up 7 bases, with 17 bases separating them. Germline CDR1 and CDR2: GTSNPN and SVGIG (reference sequence). The CDR3 region has the DNA TGTGCCTGGAAATTACAGGGGGGGAATGAGCAGTACTTC. This gives the protein CAWKLQGGNEQYF.

In nucleotides, the CDR3 is TGTGCCAGCAAAGTTTATCGTAGTCAGCCCCAGCATTTT. This encodes CASKVYRSQPQHF. This rearrangement joins TRBV27 to TRBJ1-5, with unresolved D. Germline V lookup: CDR1 MNHEY, CDR2 SMNVEV (reference sequence). The V end was cut by 7 bases, the J end by 6 bases, with 13 bases between. The CDR3 is 13 amino acids.

The chain recombines TRBV27 with TRBJ2-1; 12 bases match TRBD1. Germline V lookup: CDR1 MNHEY, CDR2 SMNVEV (reference sequence). The CDR3 sequence is 16 residues long. V was clipped by 7 bases and J by 8 bases; unmatched bases: 12. The DNA for the CDR3 is TGTGCCAGCAAAAAAGGGGGGACAGGGGGCGGAGATGAGCAGTTCTTC. As protein: CASKKGGTGGGDEQFF.

The V and J genes are TRBV4-2 and TRBJ2-5; the match to TRBD1 covers 12 bases. CDR3 length equals 15 residues. J gave up 5 bases and V 5 bases, and 6 bases lay outside the gene matches. Per germline, CDR1 LGHNA and CDR2 YNFKEQ. The CDR3 nucleotides are TGTGCCAGCAGCGCCGGGACAGGGGGCGGGGAGACCCAGTACTTC. It yields the protein CASSAGTGGGETQYF.

The CDR3 spells CSIPRGHDYNEQFF. Here the CDR3 DNA reads TGCAGCATACCCCGGGGACATGACTACAATGAGCAGTTCTTC. The V gene is TRBV29-1, the J gene TRBJ2-1, with a weak D call TRBD1 (6 bases). The CDR3 extends over 14 amino acids. Looked up from germline, CDR1 is SQVTM and CDR2 is ANQGSEA. Deletions cut 8 bases from V and 3 bases from J, with 17 bases between.

The CDR3 region is CASSQDGRGTEAFF. The CDR3 DNA follows: TGTGCCAGCAGCCAAGATGGACGGGGGACTGAAGCTTTCTTT. The chain is built from TRBV3-1 (or the pseudogene TRBV3-2) and TRBJ1-1, with D possibly being TRBD1 (5 bases). CDR1 LGHDT and CDR2 YNNKEL come from the germline V gene (reference sequence). Trimming removed 0 bases at V and 5 bases at J, with 10 bases between. CDR3 length: 14 amino acids.

The genes are TRBV6-5 and TRBJ2-3, with 9 bases that match TRBD2. Germline V gives CDR1 MNHEY, CDR2 SVGAGI. The junction had 5 bases not matched to a gene; V was cut back by 5 bases and J by 2 bases. The CDR3 covers 15 residues. CDR3 protein: CASSRAGGDTDTQYF. CDR3 in DNA: TGTGCCAGCAGTCGCGCGGGGGGGGACACAGATACGCAGTATTTT.